This TCR beta chain was recorded in a study of blood T cells in healthy people across ages. With respect to this clonotype: What it binds is not known.

The study's findings and limits: The diversity estimates, figures obtained from one million T cells, were considered underestimates.

Primed by a sample-barcoded 5' primer and a J-beta primer mix, a second PCR proceeded for roughly 7 to 11 cycles. Every molecule of cDNA carried a tag from a template-switch adaptor with 12 random nucleotides. TCRdb re-analysed the 5' RACE reads in MiXCR, keeping a single row per CDR3 protein. The sample lists about 640,000 distinct CDR3 sequences, approximately 50% occurring once. What was sequenced was blood. The sequence was collected from a man between 60 and 75 years old in good health.

The CDR3 region is CASSVATSSYNEQYF. For the CDR3, the DNA is TGTGCCAGCAGCGTAGCCACGAGCTCCTACAATGAGCAGTACTTC. The gene calls are TRBV9 and TRBJ2-1; D not resolved. The DNA matches TRBJ2-7 better at its end, which makes the J call doubtful. CDR3 size: 15 residues. CDR1 and CDR2 from the germline V gene are SGDLS and YYNGEE.